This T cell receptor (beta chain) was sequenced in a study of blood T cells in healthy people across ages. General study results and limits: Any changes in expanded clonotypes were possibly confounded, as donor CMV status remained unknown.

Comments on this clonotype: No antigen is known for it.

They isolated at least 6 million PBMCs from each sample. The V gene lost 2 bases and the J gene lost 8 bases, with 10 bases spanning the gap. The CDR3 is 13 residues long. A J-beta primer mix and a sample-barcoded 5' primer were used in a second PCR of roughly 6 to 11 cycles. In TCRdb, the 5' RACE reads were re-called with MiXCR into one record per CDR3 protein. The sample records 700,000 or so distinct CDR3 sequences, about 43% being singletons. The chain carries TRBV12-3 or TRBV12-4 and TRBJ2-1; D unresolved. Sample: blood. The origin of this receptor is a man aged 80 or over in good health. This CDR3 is CASSLRVPYEQFF. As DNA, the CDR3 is TGTGCCAGCAGTTTACGGGTCCCGTATGAGCAGTTCTTC.